Presented here are 24 T cell receptor beta chains from one specimen sequenced in a study of T-cell memory formation after mild COVID-19. TCRdb re-derived calls from the 5' RACE reads in MiXCR, one entry per CDR3 protein. The data hold about 300,000 distinct CDR3 sequences, with approximately 20% observed a single time. Sequenced sample: PBMCs or a T cell subset sorted from them (not recorded which). All receptors derive from a man aged 18 to 35 who had mild COVID-19 (a few samples of this study predate the infection). Cell type and time point are not known.

Ten or more counts support this clonotype. The chain carries TRBV5-6 and TRBJ2-5; no clear D. V gave up 0 bases and J gave up 6 bases, with 9 bases separating them. Germline-derived CDR1 and CDR2 are SGHDT and YYEEEE. The CDR3 spans 13 residues. The CDR3 DNA reads TGTGCCAGCAGCTTGGACATGGTTAAGACCCAGTACTTC. Encoded protein: CASSLDMVKTQYF. Full variable domain (outside the CDR3, taken from reference TRBV5-6 and TRBJ2-5): DAGVTQSPTHLIKTRGQQVTLRCSPKSGHDTVSWYQQALGQGPQFIFQYYEEEERQRGNFPDRFSGHQFPNYSSELNVNALLLGDSALYLCASSLDMVKTQYFGPGTRLLVL.

This clonotype appeared a few times. This chain links TRBV5-6 with TRBJ2-2; weak D call: TRBD2 (6 bases). The CDR3 consists of 16 residues. CDR1 and CDR2 (germline): SGHDT, YYEEEE. Trimming stripped 0 bases from V and 4 bases from J, with 13 bases between. CDR3 DNA: TGTGCCAGCAGCTTGGCGACTAGTAGTGTCACCGGGGAGCTGTTTTTT. It specifies CASSLATSSVTGELFF.

The rearrangement links TRBV6-2 or TRBV6-3 to TRBJ2-1; D uncertain. Between the trimmed V and J ends, which lost 0 bases and 6 bases, there was a span of 3 bases. The germline V gene encodes CDR1 MNHEY and CDR2 SVGEGT. This CDR3 comprises 12 residues. CDR3 protein: CASSYSFNEQFF. The CDR3 DNA reads as TGTGCCAGCAGTTACTCATTCAATGAGCAGTTCTTC.

This clonotype was picked up a small number of times. The V call is TRBV7-2, the J call TRBJ1-3; D remains ambiguous. CDR1 SGHTA and CDR2 FQGNSA come from the germline V gene. CDR3 length: 16 amino acids. Between the trimmed V and J ends, which lost 2 bases and 0 bases, there was a span of 11 bases. The CDR3 DNA is TGTGCCAGCAGCTTAAATAAGGCGAGCTCTGGAAACACCATATATTTT. This encodes CASSLNKASSGNTIYF.

The chain uses TRBV6-1 and TRBJ2-7; D perhaps matches TRBD2 (5 bases). CDR1 and CDR2 from the germline V gene are MNHNS and SASEGT. V was cut by 3 bases and J by 3 bases, with 6 bases left in between. CDR3 size: 12 residues. CDR3 loop: CASSDEGYEQYV. CDR3 sequence (DNA): TGTGCCAGCAGTGATGAGGGCTACGAGCAGTACGTC.

This chain uses TRBV6-5 with TRBJ1-1, with D unclear. Germline V lookup: CDR1 MNHEY, CDR2 SVGAGI. The length of the CDR3 is 13 residues. V was cut by 10 bases and J by 2 bases, with 14 bases left in between. The CDR3 DNA follows: TGTGCCACCTCCCGGGCCCCCAACACTGAAGCTTTCTTT. The encoded protein is CATSRAPNTEAFF.

The gene calls are TRBV7-2 and TRBJ1-6; 8 bases match TRBD1. The CDR3 consists of 16 residues. Germline assignment: CDR1 SGHTA and CDR2 FQGNSA. The junction had 4 bases not matched to a gene; V was cut back by 4 bases and J by 2 bases. The CDR3 spells CASSWGQAAYNSPLHF. The CDR3 coding sequence is TGTGCCAGCAGCTGGGGACAGGCGGCCTATAATTCACCCCTCCACTTT. Filled out from reference TRBV7-2 and TRBJ1-6, the complete variable domain reads GAGVSQSPSNKVTEKGKDVELRCDPISGHTALYWYRQSLGQGLEFLIYFQGNSAPDKSGLPSDRFSAERTGGSVSTLTIQRTQQEDSAVYLCASSWGQAAYNSPLHFGNGTRLTVT.

The chain is built from TRBV7-2 and TRBJ1-1; D uncertain. With 4 bases removed from V and 4 bases from J, the gap between germline ends came to 16 bases. Per the germline V gene, CDR1 is SGHTA and CDR2 is FQGNSA. The CDR3 runs 15 residues. The CDR3 DNA reads as TGTGCCAGCAGCTCCGGGGTGGGGTGGGCCACTGAAGCTTTCTTT. Translating gives CASSSGVGWATEAFF.

The V call is TRBV2, the J call TRBJ2-7; D unresolved. The V end lost 3 bases, the J end lost 1 base, and 7 bases lay between the germline ends. Germline V gene sequence: CDR1 SNHLY, CDR2 FYNNEI. The CDR3 has 13 amino acids. Here the CDR3 DNA reads TGTGCCAGCAGTGATGGCGTATCCTACGAGCAGTACTTC. Translating gives CASSDGVSYEQYF.

The rearrangement uses TRBV9 and TRBJ1-6; 7 bases fit TRBD1. The V gene's germline CDR1 is SGDLS and CDR2 YYNGEE. The CDR3 loop spans 15 amino acids. V shed 4 bases and J 9 bases; nucleotides not matched to a gene: 10. This CDR3 is CASSQREGGGSPLHF. The CDR3 nucleotides read TGTGCCAGCAGCCAACGTGAAGGGGGCGGTTCACCCCTCCACTTT.

This clonotype was seen more than once but under ten times. The CDR3 region is CSAPGSGRTLTPQYF. Here the CDR3 DNA reads TGCAGTGCTCCCGGTTCGGGGCGGACGTTAACGCCGCAGTATTTT. The chain recombines TRBV20-1 with TRBJ2-3; D may correspond to TRBD1 or TRBD2 (5 bases each). Deletions cut 5 bases from V and 10 bases from J, with 25 bases between. The CDR3 has 15 residues. Germline V gene lookup returns CDR1 DFQATT and CDR2 SNEGSKA (reference sequence).

This chain uses TRBV24-1 with TRBJ2-3; TRBD2 agrees at 8 bases. Germline V CDR1 and CDR2: KGHDR, SFDVKD. There are 14 residues in the CDR3. With V trimmed by 4 bases and J by 4 bases, 3 bases remained unmatched. This CDR3 is CATSDGGASDTQYF. In nucleotides, the CDR3 is TGTGCCACCAGTGACGGGGGGGCATCAGATACGCAGTATTTT.

This clonotype was detected ten times or more. The CDR3 nucleotides read TGTGCCAGCAGTGAATCACTAGAAAGGACAGATACGCAGTATTTT. It encodes CASSESLERTDTQYF. This chain links TRBV6-4 with TRBJ2-3; possible D gene TRBD2, 5 bases. Looked up from germline, CDR1 is MRHNA and CDR2 is SNTAGT. V was shortened by 3 bases and J by 3 bases, with 13 bases between the two germline ends. The CDR3 runs 15 residues.

This clonotype was detected many times. The genes are TRBV29-1 and TRBJ2-1; no firm D call. The length of the CDR3 is 12 residues. The germline V and J ends were trimmed by 3 bases and 4 bases, with 7 bases remaining between them. Germline CDR1 is SQVTM and CDR2 is ANQGSEA. The CDR3 spells CSVEGNYNEQFF. The CDR3 DNA reads TGCAGCGTTGAGGGCAATTACAATGAGCAGTTCTTC.

This clonotype was counted between two and nine times. J is TRBJ2-7 and V is TRBV28; 10 bases line up with TRBD2. Trimming took 6 bases from V and 3 from J; bases not matched to a gene: 14. The CDR3 has 17 amino acids. CDR1 MDHEN and CDR2 SYDVKM come from the germline V gene. Written as DNA, the CDR3 is TGTGCCAGCAGCAAAATAACCCTAGCGGGGGCATACTACGAGCAGTACGTC. Its translation is CASSKITLAGAYYEQYV.

The sample holds a few counts of this clonotype. The chain is built from TRBV6-2 or TRBV6-3 and TRBJ2-5; D gene unclear. The germline V gene has CDR1 MNHEY and CDR2 SVGEGT. This CDR3 has 14 residues. V lost 7 bases to trimming and J lost 3 bases, with 15 bases between them. CDR3 amino acids: CASTRTQNEETQYF. The DNA for the CDR3 is TGTGCCAGCACCAGGACCCAGAACGAAGAGACCCAGTACTTC.

The chain is built from TRBV6-5 and TRBJ2-2, with 13 bases fitting TRBD2. CDR3 length: 17 amino acids. V was pared by 4 bases and J by 6 bases, with 8 bases of the junction left unmatched. Germline-derived CDR1 and CDR2 are MNHEY and SVGAGI. The CDR3 sequence is CASSWGLAGTQPGELFF. In nucleotides, the CDR3 is TGTGCCAGCAGTTGGGGACTAGCGGGGACCCAACCCGGGGAGCTGTTTTTT.

This chain uses TRBV5-5 with TRBJ2-7, with 9 bases identical to TRBD1. Germline-derived CDR1 and CDR2 are SGHKS and YYEKEE (reference sequence). The trim removed 4 bases at V and 0 bases at J, leaving 5 bases unmatched. This CDR3 spans 15 amino acids. This CDR3 reads CASSRDRASSYEQYF. As DNA, the CDR3 is TGTGCCAGCAGCCGGGACAGGGCGAGCTCCTACGAGCAGTACTTC.

This clonotype turned up a few times. The V call is TRBV5-4, the J call TRBJ1-1; D remains unclear. Germline loops: CDR1 SGHNT, CDR2 YYREEE (reference sequence). The CDR3 is 15 residues long. V lost 4 bases and J lost 0, with 13 bases in between. CDR3 DNA sequence: TGTGCCAGCAGCCCGAAGGCAGATATGAACACTGAAGCTTTCTTT. Its protein product is CASSPKADMNTEAFF.

There are a few counts of this clonotype. V and J are TRBV3-1 and TRBJ2-1; D is uncertain. This CDR3 has 15 amino acids. V lost 6 bases to trimming and J lost 1 base, with 13 bases between them. Looked up from germline, CDR1 is LGHDT and CDR2 is YNNKEL (reference sequence). CDR3: CASSSALVSYNEQFF. The CDR3 DNA is TGTGCCAGCAGTTCAGCTCTTGTGTCCTACAATGAGCAGTTCTTC.

The V gene is TRBV5-1, the J gene TRBJ2-6; no definite D call. Looked up from germline, CDR1 is SGHRS and CDR2 is YFSETQ. The length of the CDR3 is 13 residues. The V end was cut by 2 bases, the J end by 4 bases, with 4 bases between. The CDR3 is CASSFEGANVLTF. In DNA, the CDR3 is TGCGCCAGCAGCTTCGAGGGGGCCAACGTCCTGACTTTC.

The chain joins TRBV6-2 or TRBV6-3 to TRBJ2-4; D possibly corresponds to TRBD1 (6 bases). V gave up 6 bases and J gave up 11 bases, with 17 bases separating them. The CDR3 contains 13 residues. CDR1 is MNHEY, CDR2 SVGEGT, per germline. CDR3: CASRQGASQFQYF. Here the CDR3 DNA reads TGTGCCAGCAGACAGGGAGCGAGTCAGTTTCAGTACTTC.

CDR3 bases: TGCAGTGCCAGGAAGCGGGGGGCCTACGAGCAGTACGTC. Translation: CSARKRGAYEQYV. The chain recombines TRBV20-1 with TRBJ2-7; 9 bases are shared with TRBD2. CDR3 size: 13 residues. The V gene end was trimmed by 6 bases and the J gene end by 2 bases; junction bases not matched to a gene: 5. The germline CDR1 and CDR2 sequences are DFQATT and SNEGSKA (reference sequence).

The chain links TRBV27 to TRBJ2-3; the match to TRBD2 covers 16 bases. The V gene's germline CDR1 is MNHEY and CDR2 SMNVEV (reference sequence). V was clipped by 5 bases and J by 0 bases; unmatched bases: 11. There are 20 residues in the CDR3. CDR3 in amino acids: CASSRRRGLAGGTSTDTQYF. The CDR3 bases are TGTGCCAGCAGTCGACGGAGGGGACTAGCGGGGGGGACTAGCACAGATACGCAGTATTTT.